The rows below give T cell receptor beta chains drawn from one sample of a study of blood T cell repertoires in COVID-19. Method: immunoSEQ multiplex PCR; TCRdb's copy keeps in-frame clones and lacks some. The sample records roughly 90,000 clones, 80% being singletons. Material: peripheral blood. Receptors were obtained from an elderly woman with active or convalescent COVID-19. The CDR3 runs from the conserved cysteine through the conserved F or W. A D gene is named only where the DNA matches it firmly. The listing skips clone size in some rows; elsewhere it reads once, few, many or a size class.

j_call | d_call | v_call | clone_size | cdr3_nt | cdr3_aa
TRBJ2-1 | - | TRBV19 | - | TGTGCCAGTAGTATGCGGCTCAATGAGCAGTTCTTC | CASSMRLNEQFF
TRBJ1-1 | - | TRBV30 | - | TGTGCCTGGAGGGGCCCAAGAGTGAACACTGAAGCTTTCTTT | CAWRGPRVNTEAFF
TRBJ1-2 | TRBD1 | TRBV29-1 | once | TGCACCACCCAGGGGGATCATGGTGGCTACACCTTC | CTTQGDHGGYTF
TRBJ1-1 | TRBD1 | TRBV6-6 | - | TGTGCCAGCGGCGAGGAGGGACAGAGAAACACTGAAGCTTTCTTT | CASGEEGQRNTEAFF
TRBJ2-7 | - | TRBV11-2 | - | TGTGCCAGCAGCTCCCGGACAGGGGAAGCGGGGGGGTACGAGCAGTACTTC | CASSSRTGEAGGYEQYF
TRBJ2-1 | TRBD2 | TRBV6-2/TRBV6-3 | once | TGTGCCAGCAGTTACCCGGGACTAGACCCGTTCTTC | CASSYPGLDPFF
TRBJ2-2 | TRBD1 | TRBV5-6 | - | TGTGCCAGCGATTCAGGGGGCAACGGGGAGCTGTTTTTT | CASDSGGNGELFF
TRBJ2-7 | TRBD2 | TRBV7-7 | - | TGTGCTAGCAGCTTAGCAGCGGGGGGGTCCTACGAGCAGTACTTC | CASSLAAGGSYEQYF
TRBJ1-5 | TRBD1 | TRBV11-2 | - | TGTGCCAGCAGCCAGGGACAGGGAGGGCAGCCCCAGCATTTT | CASSQGQGGQPQHF
TRBJ2-4 | TRBD2 | TRBV7-3 | - | TGTGCCAGCAGCCCGCGACTAGCGGGAGTTGAGGCCGGTGCCAAAAACATTCAGTACTTC | CASSPRLAGVEAGAKNIQYF
TRBJ1-5 | TRBD1 | TRBV2 | - | TGTGCCAGCAGCCCGGGACAGGGGGCGGGTCAGCCCCAGCATTTT | CASSPGQGAGQPQHF